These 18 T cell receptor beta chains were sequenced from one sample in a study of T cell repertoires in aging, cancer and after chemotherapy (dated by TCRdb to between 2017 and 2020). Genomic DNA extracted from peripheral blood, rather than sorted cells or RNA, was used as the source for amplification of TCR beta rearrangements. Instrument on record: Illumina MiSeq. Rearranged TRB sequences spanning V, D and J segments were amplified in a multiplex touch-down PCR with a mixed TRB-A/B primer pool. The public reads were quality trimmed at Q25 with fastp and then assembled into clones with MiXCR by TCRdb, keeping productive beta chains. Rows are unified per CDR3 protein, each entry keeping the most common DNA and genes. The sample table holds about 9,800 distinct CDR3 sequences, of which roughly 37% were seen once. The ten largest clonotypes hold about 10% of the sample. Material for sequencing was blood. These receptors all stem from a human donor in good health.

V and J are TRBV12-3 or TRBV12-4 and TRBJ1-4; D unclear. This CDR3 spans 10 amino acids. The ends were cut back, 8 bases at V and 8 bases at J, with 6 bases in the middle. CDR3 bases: TGTGCCAGCGGTGAGGAAAAACTGTTTTTT. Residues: CASGEEKLFF.

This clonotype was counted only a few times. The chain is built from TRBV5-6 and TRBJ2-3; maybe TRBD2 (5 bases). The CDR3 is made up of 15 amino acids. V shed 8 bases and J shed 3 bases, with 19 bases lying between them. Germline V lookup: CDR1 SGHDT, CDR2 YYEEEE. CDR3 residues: CASLIGMGWTDTQYF. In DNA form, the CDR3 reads TGTGCCAGTTTGATCGGGATGGGGTGGACAGATACGCAGTATTTT. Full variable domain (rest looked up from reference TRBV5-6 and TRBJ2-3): DAGVTQSPTHLIKTRGQQVTLRCSPKSGHDTVSWYQQALGQGPQFIFQYYEEEERQRGNFPDRFSGHQFPNYSSELNVNALLLGDSALYLCASLIGMGWTDTQYFGPGTRLTVL.

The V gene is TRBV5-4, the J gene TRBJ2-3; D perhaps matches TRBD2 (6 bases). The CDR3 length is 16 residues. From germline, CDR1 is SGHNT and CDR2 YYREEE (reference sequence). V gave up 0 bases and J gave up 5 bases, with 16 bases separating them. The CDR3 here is CASSLASSGRKDTQYF. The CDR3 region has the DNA TGTGCCAGCAGCTTGGCTTCGAGCGGGCGGAAAGATACGCAGTATTTT. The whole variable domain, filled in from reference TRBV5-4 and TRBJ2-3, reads ETGVTQSPTHLIKTRGQQVTLRCSSQSGHNTVSWYQQALGQGPQFIFQYYREEENGRGNFPPRFSGLQFPNYSSELNVNALELDDSALYLCASSLASSGRKDTQYFGPGTRLTVL.

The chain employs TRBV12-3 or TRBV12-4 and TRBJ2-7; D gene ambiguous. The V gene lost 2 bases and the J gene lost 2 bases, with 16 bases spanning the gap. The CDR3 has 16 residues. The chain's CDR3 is CASSLKAGKGTYEQYF. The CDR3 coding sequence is TGTGCCAGCAGTTTAAAAGCAGGTAAGGGCACCTACGAGCAGTACTTC.

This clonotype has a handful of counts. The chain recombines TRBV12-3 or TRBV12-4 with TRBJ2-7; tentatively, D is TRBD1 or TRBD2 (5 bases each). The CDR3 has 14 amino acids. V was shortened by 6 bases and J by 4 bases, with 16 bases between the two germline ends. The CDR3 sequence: CASSGTAQRYEQYF. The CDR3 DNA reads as TGTGCCAGCAGCGGGACGGCCCAAAGGTACGAGCAGTACTTC.

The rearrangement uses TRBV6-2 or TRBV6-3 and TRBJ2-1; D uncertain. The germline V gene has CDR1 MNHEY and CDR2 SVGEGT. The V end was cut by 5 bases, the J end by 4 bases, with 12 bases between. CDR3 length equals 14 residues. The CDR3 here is CASSGPIQYNEQFF. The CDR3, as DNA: TGTGCCAGCAGTGGACCAATACAATACAATGAGCAGTTCTTC.

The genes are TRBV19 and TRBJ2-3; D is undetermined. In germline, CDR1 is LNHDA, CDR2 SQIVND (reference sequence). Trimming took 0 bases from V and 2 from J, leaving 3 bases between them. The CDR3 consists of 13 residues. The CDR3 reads CASSIDDTDTQYF. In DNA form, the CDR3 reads TGTGCCAGTAGTATAGACGACACAGATACGCAGTATTTT.

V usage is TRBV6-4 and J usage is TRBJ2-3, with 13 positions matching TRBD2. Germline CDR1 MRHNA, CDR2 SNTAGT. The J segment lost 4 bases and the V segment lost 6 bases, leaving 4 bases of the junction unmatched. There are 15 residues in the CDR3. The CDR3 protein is CASRRTSGSSDTQYF. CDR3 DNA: TGTGCCAGCAGAAGGACTAGCGGGAGCTCAGATACGCAGTATTTT.

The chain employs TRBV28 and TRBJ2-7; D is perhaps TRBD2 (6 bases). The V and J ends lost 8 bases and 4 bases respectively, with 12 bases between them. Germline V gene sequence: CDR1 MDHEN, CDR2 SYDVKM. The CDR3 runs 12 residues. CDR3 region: CASSREVYEQYF. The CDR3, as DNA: TGTGCCAGCTCCAGGGAGGTATACGAGCAGTACTTC.

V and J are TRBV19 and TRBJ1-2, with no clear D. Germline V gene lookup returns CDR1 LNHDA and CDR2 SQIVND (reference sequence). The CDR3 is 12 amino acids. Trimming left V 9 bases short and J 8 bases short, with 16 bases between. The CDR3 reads CASSPQGLGYTF. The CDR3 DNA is TGTGCCAGCAGCCCGCAAGGTTTAGGCTACACCTTC.

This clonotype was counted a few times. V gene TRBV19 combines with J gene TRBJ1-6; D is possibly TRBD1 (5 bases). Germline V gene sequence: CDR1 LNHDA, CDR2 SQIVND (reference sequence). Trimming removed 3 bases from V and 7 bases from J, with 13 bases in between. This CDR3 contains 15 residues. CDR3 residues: CASSIVGAGNSPLHF. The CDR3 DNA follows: TGTGCCAGTAGTATTGTAGGGGCAGGAAATTCACCCCTCCACTTT.

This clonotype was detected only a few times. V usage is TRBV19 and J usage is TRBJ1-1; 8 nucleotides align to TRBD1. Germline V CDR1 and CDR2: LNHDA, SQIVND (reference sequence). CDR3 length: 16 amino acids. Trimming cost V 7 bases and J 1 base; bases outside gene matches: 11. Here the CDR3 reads CASTPFGQGENTEAFF. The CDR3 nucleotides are TGTGCCAGTACGCCTTTCGGACAGGGAGAGAACACTGAAGCTTTCTTT.

DNA for the CDR3: TGTGCCAGCAGTTACCTAGGAGGCTACACCTTC. Protein sequence: CASSYLGGYTF. The rearrangement links TRBV6-6 to TRBJ1-2, with D unresolved. CDR3 length: 11 residues. V lost 2 bases to trimming and J lost 8 bases, with 6 bases between them. Per germline, CDR1 MNHNY and CDR2 SVGAGI (reference sequence).

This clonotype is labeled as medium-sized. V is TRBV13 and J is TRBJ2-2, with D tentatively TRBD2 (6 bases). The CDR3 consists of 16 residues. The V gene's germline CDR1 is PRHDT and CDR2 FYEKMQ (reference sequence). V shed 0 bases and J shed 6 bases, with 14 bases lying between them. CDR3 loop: CASSLGDSRRAGELFF. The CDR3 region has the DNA TGTGCCAGCAGCTTAGGAGACTCGAGGAGGGCCGGGGAGCTGTTTTTT.

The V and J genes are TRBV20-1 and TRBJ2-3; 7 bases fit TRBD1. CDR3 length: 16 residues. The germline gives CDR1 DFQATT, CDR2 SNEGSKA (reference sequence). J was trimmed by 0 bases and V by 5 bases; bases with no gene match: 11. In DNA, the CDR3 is TGCAGTGCTCAAGACAGGGTATACGCTAGCACAGATACGCAGTATTTT. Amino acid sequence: CSAQDRVYASTDTQYF.

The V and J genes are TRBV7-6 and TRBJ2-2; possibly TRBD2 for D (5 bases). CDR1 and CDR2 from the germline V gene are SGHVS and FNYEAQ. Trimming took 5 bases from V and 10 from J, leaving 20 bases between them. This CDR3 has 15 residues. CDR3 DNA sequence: TGTGCCAGCAGCCCCTCTGCCGGTGGGAGAGTGGAGCTGTTTTTT. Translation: CASSPSAGGRVELFF.

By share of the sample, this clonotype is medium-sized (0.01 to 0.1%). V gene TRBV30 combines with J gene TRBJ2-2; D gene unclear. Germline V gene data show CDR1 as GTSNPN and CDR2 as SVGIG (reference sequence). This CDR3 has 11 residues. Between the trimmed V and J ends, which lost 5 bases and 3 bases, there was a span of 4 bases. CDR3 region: CAWRDTGELFF. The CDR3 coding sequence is TGTGCCTGGCGAGACACCGGGGAGCTGTTTTTT.

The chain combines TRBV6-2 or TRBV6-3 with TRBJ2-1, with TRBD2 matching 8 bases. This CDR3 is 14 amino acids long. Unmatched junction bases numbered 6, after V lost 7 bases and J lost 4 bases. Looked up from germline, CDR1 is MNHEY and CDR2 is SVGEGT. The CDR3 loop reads CASMSSGVYNEQFF. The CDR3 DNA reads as TGTGCCAGCATGAGTAGCGGGGTTTACAATGAGCAGTTCTTC.